A single sample gave rise to the 26 T cell receptor beta chains below, sequenced in a study of memory CD4+ T cells and cytomegalovirus serostatus. Repertoires were generated with immunoSEQ multiplex PCR, while TCRdb's copy carries only in-frame clones and drops some. The table has about 56,000 clones, roughly 80% seen once; the top ten hold approximately 0.4%. The sort gate was single viable CD3+CD4+CD8-CD45RO+ cells for memory CD4+ T cells. Sequenced input: memory CD4+ T cells from blood. The receptor set was obtained from an adult in good health and CMV-seronegative.

The rearrangement links TRBV7-9 to TRBJ2-7; TRBD2 is a possible D gene (6 bases). V lost 4 bases and J 3 bases, leaving 16 bases between the germline ends. Germline CDR1 SEHNR, CDR2 FQNEAQ (reference sequence). The CDR3 has 15 amino acids. CDR3 region: CASSSRDSTNYEQYF. Here the CDR3 DNA reads TGTGCCAGCAGCTCTCGGGACTCTACGAACTACGAGCAGTACTTC.

The chain links TRBV30 to TRBJ2-7; D might be TRBD1 or TRBD2, each matching 6 bases. The germline V gene encodes CDR1 GTSNPN and CDR2 SVGIG (reference sequence). V lost 7 bases, J lost 0 bases, and 13 bases lay in between. This CDR3 comprises 13 residues. The CDR3 coding sequence is TGTGCCTTTACAGGGACTCCCTCCTACGAGCAGTACTTC. It specifies CAFTGTPSYEQYF.

This clone occurred once. V is TRBV27 and J is TRBJ1-5, with D uncertain. The V and J ends lost 4 bases and 6 bases respectively, with 7 bases between them. Germline assignment: CDR1 MNHEY and CDR2 SMNVEV (reference sequence). CDR3 size: 12 residues. The chain's CDR3 is CASSSGIQPQHF. The CDR3 coding sequence is TGTGCCAGCAGTTCGGGGATTCAGCCCCAGCATTTT.

The chain links TRBV9 to TRBJ2-5, with D unclear. Germline-derived CDR1 and CDR2 are SGDLS and YYNGEE. CDR3 size: 16 residues. With 2 bases removed from V and 5 bases from J, the gap between germline ends came to 19 bases. The CDR3 coding sequence is TGTGCCAGCAGCGTCGAGGTTTGGAGTAGGTCGGAGACCCAGTACTTC. Translating gives CASSVEVWSRSETQYF.

This clone was counted a few times. The chain couples TRBV6-5 to TRBJ1-6; 7 nucleotides line up with TRBD1. The CDR3 runs to 15 residues. Germline loops: CDR1 MNHEY, CDR2 SVGAGI. Trimming at V came to 6 bases and at J to 9 bases, leaving 11 bases not matched to a gene. The CDR3 spells CASRTRTGGASPLHF. In nucleotides, the CDR3 is TGTGCCAGCAGAACCCGGACAGGAGGTGCTTCACCCCTCCACTTT.

The chain's CDR3 is CAISESGQGSPYEQYF. In DNA form, the CDR3 reads TGTGCCATCAGTGAGTCCGGACAGGGGTCCCCCTACGAGCAGTACTTC. This chain joins TRBV10-3 and TRBJ2-7; 9 nucleotides align to TRBD1. V lost 0 bases, J lost 2 bases, and 5 bases stayed unmatched. Germline-derived CDR1 and CDR2 are ENHRY and SYGVKD. This CDR3 comprises 16 residues.

The V gene is TRBV18, the J gene TRBJ1-6, with TRBD1 matching over 8 bases. Germline CDR1 is KGHSH and CDR2 is LQKENI. This CDR3 is 15 amino acids long. The ends lost 5 bases at V and 2 bases at J; junction bases unmatched: 2. The CDR3 reads CASSTQGAYNSPLHF. The CDR3 nucleotides read TGTGCCAGCTCAACACAGGGGGCCTATAATTCACCCCTCCACTTT. The variable domain in full, with the rest retrieved from reference TRBV18 and TRBJ1-6, is NAGVMQNPRHLVRRRGQEARLRCSPMKGHSHVYWYRQLPEEGLKFMVYLQKENIIDESGMPKERFSAEFPKEGPSILRIQQVVRGDSAAYFCASSTQGAYNSPLHFGNGTRLTVT.

The V call is TRBV2, the J call TRBJ1-6, with 9 nucleotides matching TRBD1. Trimming removed 7 bases from V and 8 bases from J; junction bases left unmatched: 3. Germline V gene lookup returns CDR1 SNHLY and CDR2 FYNNEI. The CDR3 is 13 amino acids. CDR3 residues: CASTGTGYSPLHF. In DNA, the CDR3 is TGTGCCAGCACCGGGACAGGGTATTCACCCCTCCACTTT.

The rearrangement joins TRBV4-3 to TRBJ1-4; D perhaps matches TRBD1 (5 bases). The CDR3 runs 15 residues. Germline V gives CDR1 LGHNA, CDR2 YSLEER. V lost 3 bases to trimming and J lost 1 base, with 9 bases between them. CDR3 in DNA: TGCGCCAGCAGCCAGGGGACGGGAACTAATGAAAAACTGTTTTTT. This translates into CASSQGTGTNEKLFF.

The chain combines TRBV2 with TRBJ2-2, with 8 bases identical to TRBD1. CDR1 SNHLY and CDR2 FYNNEI come from the germline V gene. This CDR3 is 13 amino acids long. The V and J ends lost 9 bases and 8 bases, in that order; junction bases with no gene match: 8. The CDR3 loop is CASQGQVTGELFF. DNA of the CDR3: TGTGCCAGTCAGGGACAGGTCACGGGGGAGCTGTTTTTT.

The DNA of the CDR3 is TGTGCCAGCAGTTTAGCAGGGCCTAGTAACACTGAAGCTTTCTTT. This gives the protein CASSLAGPSNTEAFF. The chain is built from TRBV28 and TRBJ1-1; maybe TRBD1 (5 bases). The CDR3 extends over 15 amino acids. In germline, CDR1 is MDHEN, CDR2 SYDVKM. The V end was cut by 2 bases, the J end by 2 bases, with 12 bases between.

The chain joins TRBV5-4 to TRBJ1-2, with TRBD1 as a possible D gene (5 bases). Germline V gene sequence: CDR1 SGHNT, CDR2 YYREEE (reference sequence). The ends were cut back, 2 bases at V and 6 bases at J, with 11 bases in the middle. The CDR3 loop spans 13 amino acids. The CDR3 reads CASSFGRGNGYTF. Here the CDR3 DNA reads TGTGCCAGCAGCTTTGGAAGGGGCAATGGCTACACCTTC.

The chain is built from TRBV19 and TRBJ1-5, with D possibly being TRBD1 (6 bases). The CDR3 is made up of 14 amino acids. The germline gives CDR1 LNHDA, CDR2 SQIVND (reference sequence). Trimming took 7 bases from V and 3 from J, leaving 13 bases between them. As DNA, the CDR3 is TGTGCCAGTAACCACAGGGTAACCAATCAGCCCCAGCATTTT. This encodes CASNHRVTNQPQHF. The full variable domain, with the rest looked up from reference TRBV19 and TRBJ1-5, is DGGITQSPKYLFRKEGQNVTLSCEQNLNHDAMYWYRQDPGQGLRLIYYSQIVNDFQKGDIAEGYSVSREKKESFPLTVTSAQKNPTAFYLCASNHRVTNQPQHFGDGTRLSIL.

This sequence joins TRBV5-1 and TRBJ2-7; D is uncertain. V was cut by 5 bases and J by 2 bases, with 14 bases left in between. Germline-derived CDR1 and CDR2 are SGHRS and YFSETQ. The CDR3 totals 14 residues. The CDR3 DNA is TGCGCCAGCAGATCCAGTTGGTCGGCCTACGAGCAGTACTTC. Amino acid sequence: CASRSSWSAYEQYF.

The V gene is TRBV11-3, the J gene TRBJ1-3; D may be TRBD1 (5 bases). The CDR3 has 14 amino acids. The germline gives CDR1 SGHNT, CDR2 YENEEA. Between the trimmed V and J ends, which lost 11 bases and 7 bases, there was a span of 21 bases. Here the CDR3 reads CAGRAGPVWNTIYF. Here the CDR3 DNA reads TGTGCCGGCCGGGCAGGGCCTGTTTGGAACACCATATATTTT.

This clone was seen a handful of times. The V and J genes are TRBV5-1 and TRBJ1-6; D perhaps matches TRBD1 (6 bases). CDR3 size: 15 residues. Trimming cost V 0 bases and J 13 bases, with 17 bases left between them. Germline loops: CDR1 SGHRS, CDR2 YFSETQ. The CDR3 coding sequence is TGCGCCAGCAGCTTGGCCCTGGGGGCAGTCGATCCCCTCCACTTT. Residues: CASSLALGAVDPLHF.

The rearrangement uses TRBV19 and TRBJ2-7; TRBD1 is a possible D gene (8 bases). V gave up 5 bases and J gave up 6 bases, with 17 bases separating them. This CDR3 is built from 14 residues. Germline V gives CDR1 LNHDA, CDR2 SQIVND (reference sequence). DNA of the CDR3: TGTGCCAGTAGTCGGACAGGGAGGGTTTCCGAGCAGTACTTC. Translated: CASSRTGRVSEQYF.

In this sample, this clone turned up a few times. This chain links TRBV6-5 with TRBJ1-1; D is uncertain. The germline gives CDR1 MNHEY, CDR2 SVGAGI. The CDR3 consists of 13 residues. V lost 10 bases and J 0 bases, leaving 12 bases between the germline ends. CDR3: CATTDGLNTEAFF. The CDR3 coding sequence is TGTGCCACAACAGACGGTTTGAACACTGAAGCTTTCTTT.

V and J are TRBV11-2 and TRBJ2-1, with TRBD2 matching over 14 bases. CDR1 SGHAT and CDR2 FQNNGV come from the germline V gene. The CDR3 contains 19 residues. V was clipped by 5 bases and J by 0 bases; unmatched bases: 9. CDR3: CASSPGTSGGLGSYNEQFF. The CDR3 nucleotides read TGTGCCAGCAGCCCTGGGACTAGCGGGGGCCTCGGCTCCTACAATGAGCAGTTCTTC.

The chain combines TRBV4-3 with TRBJ1-1; TRBD1 is a possible D gene (6 bases). Germline assignment: CDR1 LGHNA and CDR2 YSLEER. V was trimmed by 2 bases and J by 1 base, leaving 8 bases between them. There are 14 residues in the CDR3. For the CDR3, the DNA is TGCGCCAGCAGCCAAACCAGGGGGAACACTGAAGCTTTCTTT. It translates to CASSQTRGNTEAFF.

The chain has TRBV2 and TRBJ2-5; a possible D gene is TRBD2 (7 bases). Trimming took off 6 bases at V and 5 bases at J, with 16 bases between the two ends. Germline CDR1 is SNHLY and CDR2 is FYNNEI. This CDR3 contains 14 residues. The CDR3 region has the DNA TGTGCCAGCAGACCTTTGGGGGGGCCTGAGACCCAGTACTTC. Translation gives CASRPLGGPETQYF.

V is TRBV7-8 and J is TRBJ2-7; the D gene is possibly TRBD2 (5 bases). The CDR3 consists of 16 residues. The V end was cut by 1 base, the J end by 2 bases, with 15 bases between. CDR1 and CDR2 (germline): SGHVS, FQNEAQ. CDR3 residues: CASSLEPQRSTYEQYF. Here the CDR3 DNA reads TGTGCCAGCAGCTTAGAGCCCCAGCGGAGTACCTACGAGCAGTACTTC.

The chain is built from TRBV2 and TRBJ1-5, with a weak D call TRBD1 (5 bases). Germline V CDR1 and CDR2: SNHLY, FYNNEI. Trimming took 5 bases from V and 0 from J, leaving 8 bases between them. The length of the CDR3 is 14 residues. CDR3 residues: CASSQGYSNQPQHF. Here the CDR3 DNA reads TGTGCCAGCAGTCAGGGTTATAGCAATCAGCCCCAGCATTTT.

In its sample, this clone was seen once. The V and J genes are TRBV30 and TRBJ1-4; D gene uncertain. V lost 4 bases and J lost 4, with 10 bases in between. The CDR3 covers 13 residues. Per the germline V gene, CDR1 is GTSNPN and CDR2 is SVGIG (reference sequence). CDR3 residues: CAWTIRVNEKLFF. The CDR3 DNA is TGTGCCTGGACGATACGGGTTAATGAAAAACTGTTTTTT.

V and J are TRBV7-8 and TRBJ2-1; 16 nucleotides match TRBD2. The CDR3 length is 14 residues. The ends lost 1 base at V and 15 bases at J; junction bases unmatched: 3. CDR1 and CDR2 from the germline V gene are SGHVS and FQNEAQ. As DNA, the CDR3 is TGTGCCAGCAGCTTAGGGGGACTAGCGGGGGGGCCGTTCTTC. Residues: CASSLGGLAGGPFF.

The chain employs TRBV10-3 and TRBJ2-3, with D unclear. Trimming cost V 0 bases and J 0 bases, with 13 bases left between them. The CDR3 runs to 17 residues. Germline CDR1 ENHRY, CDR2 SYGVKD. The chain's CDR3 is CAISESRTAASTDTQYF. CDR3 nucleotides: TGTGCCATCAGTGAGTCGAGGACGGCCGCAAGCACAGATACGCAGTATTTT.